Shown below are 3 T cell receptor beta chains from a single sample sequenced in a study of blood T cells in healthy people across ages (dated by TCRdb to 2013 to 2016). Library generation was performed with 5' RACE. Sequenced on an Illumina HiSeq 2500. A second PCR of roughly 7 to 12 cycles was run with a J-beta primer mix and a sample-barcoded 5' primer. The public sequencing data were trimmed at Q25 with fastp and processed into clonotypes with MiXCR by TCRdb, which kept only in-frame beta chains. Identical CDR3 proteins give one entry, which carries the most common genes and DNA. In all, the sample holds around 650,000 distinct CDR3 sequences, and roughly 32% of those were seen once. The ten largest clones add up to 15% of the sample. Sequenced: blood. The receptors come from a woman of 80 years or more in good health. Donor details come from another sample of the same person, matched by shared clones.

This clonotype was found many times. CDR3 residues: CSARARGGSPLHF. CDR3 DNA: TGCAGTGCTAGAGCGAGGGGTGGGTCACCCCTCCACTTT. The chain joins TRBV20-1 to TRBJ1-6; a weak D match, TRBD1 (5 bases). V was trimmed by 1 base and J by 10 bases, leaving 11 bases between them. Germline CDR1 reads DFQATT; CDR2 reads SNEGSKA (reference sequence). The CDR3 length is 13 residues.

The sample holds a few counts of this clonotype. V and J are TRBV10-3 and TRBJ1-5, with TRBD1 matching over 9 bases. Germline trimming cut 6 bases from V and 3 bases from J; bases unmatched to any gene: 6. The CDR3 extends over 15 amino acids. Germline CDR1 reads ENHRY; CDR2 reads SYGVKD. CDR3 sequence: CAIRPGQGSNQPQHF. The CDR3 DNA is TGTGCCATCAGGCCGGGACAGGGTTCCAATCAGCCCCAGCATTTT.

In its sample, this clonotype was seen many times. The rearrangement uses TRBV5-6 and TRBJ1-2; no clear D. The CDR3 has 13 residues. CDR1 SGHDT and CDR2 YYEEEE come from the germline V gene. V was pared by 5 bases and J by 7 bases, with 15 bases between. The CDR3 spells CASSLPRRSGYTF. CDR3 bases: TGTGCCAGCAGTCTACCACGCCGGAGTGGCTACACCTTC.